This entry concerns a single T cell receptor (beta chain). Its antigen is as yet unknown. The PCR was carried out with 60 Vbeta primers and 13 Jbeta primers. Clones were sequenced by immunoSEQ multiplex PCR, and TCRdb holds only the in-frame ones, with some missing. The sample carries 150,000 to 200,000 clones, around 74% recorded once. This entry comes from a study of cytomegalovirus exposure and HLA in healthy donors. Study observations and caveats: Associated with cytomegalovirus, according to the listing, were about 160 TCR beta chains. TCR association rates varied by HLA locus in a later analysis, with DRB1 highest and HLA-C lowest.

Germline V gene data show CDR1 as SQVTM and CDR2 as ANQGSEA. Trimming removed 4 bases at V and 3 bases at J, with 9 bases between. This CDR3 comprises 12 residues. The rearrangement uses TRBV29-1 and TRBJ1-1, with D unresolved. Sequenced sample: PBMCs. This clonotype originated in a woman in her 30s in good health and CMV-seronegative. DNA of the CDR3: TGCAGCGTTGGAGAGGGCTACACTGAAGCTTTCTTT. Translating it yields CSVGEGYTEAFF.